The following is a T cell receptor (beta chain) sequence with its context. Its specificity is unknown. This specimen comes from a study of lymphopenia after photon versus proton radiotherapy. CDR3 length: 16 amino acids. The germline V gene encodes CDR1 KGHSH and CDR2 LQKENI. V was clipped by 0 bases and J by 0 bases, with 8 bases between them. Profiling relied on immunoSEQ multiplex PCR, and the TCRdb table lists in-frame clones only, not all of them. Among 150,000 to 200,000 clones listed, roughly nine tenths were seen once. Study-wide results and limits: A bigger post-nadir fall in TCR diversity correlated inversely with survival time in deceased patients. Only patients who died were analyzed for survival; proton advantage is unproven. Photon-treated patients lost naive T cells and TCR diversity; proton-treated stayed stable.

The chain employs TRBV18 and TRBJ2-2, with D perhaps matching TRBD1 or TRBD2 (5 bases each). Sequences were derived from peripheral blood, sampled from a patient treated with photon-based radiotherapy. The TCR sequence derives from a man in his forties or fifties with gastric cancer. CDR3 bases: TGTGCCAGCTCACCACCGATGGGACCGAACACCGGGGAGCTGTTTTTT. Residues: CASSPPMGPNTGELFF.